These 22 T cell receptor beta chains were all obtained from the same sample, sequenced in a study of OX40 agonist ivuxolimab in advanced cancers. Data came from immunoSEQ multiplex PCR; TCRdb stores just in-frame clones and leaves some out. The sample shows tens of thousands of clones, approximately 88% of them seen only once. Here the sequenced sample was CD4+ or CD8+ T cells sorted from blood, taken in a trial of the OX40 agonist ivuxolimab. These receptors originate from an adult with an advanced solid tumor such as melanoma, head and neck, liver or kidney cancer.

The CDR3 DNA is TGTGCCAGCAGTTCCCACCCCGGGAGCTCCTACAATGAGCAGTTCTTC. Protein sequence: CASSSHPGSSYNEQFF. The chain carries TRBV28 and TRBJ2-1, with TRBD2 as a possible D gene (6 bases). With 4 bases removed from V and 0 bases from J, the gap between germline ends came to 13 bases. This CDR3 contains 16 residues. Germline CDR1 reads MDHEN; CDR2 reads SYDVKM.

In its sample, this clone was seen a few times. The CDR3 loop is CASSQGPQGGTEAFF. Written as DNA, the CDR3 is TGCGCCAGCAGCCAAGGACCACAGGGAGGGACTGAAGCTTTCTTT. The genes are TRBV4-3 and TRBJ1-1; a possible D gene is TRBD1 (6 bases). V was trimmed by 1 base and J by 5 bases, leaving 14 bases between them. This CDR3 region has 15 residues. Germline V gives CDR1 LGHNA, CDR2 YSLEER.

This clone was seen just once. The CDR3 bases are TGTGCCAGCAGCTTCGACTCGCAAGAGACCCAGTACTTC. Residues: CASSFDSQETQYF. The chain combines TRBV5-4 with TRBJ2-5, with D unresolved. Trimming shortened V by 2 bases and J by 2 bases, and 7 bases separated the two germline ends. CDR1 and CDR2 from the germline V gene are SGHNT and YYREEE (reference sequence). The CDR3 spans 13 residues.

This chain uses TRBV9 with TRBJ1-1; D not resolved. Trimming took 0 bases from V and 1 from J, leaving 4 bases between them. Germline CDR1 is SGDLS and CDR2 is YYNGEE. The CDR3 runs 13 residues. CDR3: CASSVAQNTEAFF. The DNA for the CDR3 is TGTGCCAGCAGCGTAGCACAGAACACTGAAGCTTTCTTT.

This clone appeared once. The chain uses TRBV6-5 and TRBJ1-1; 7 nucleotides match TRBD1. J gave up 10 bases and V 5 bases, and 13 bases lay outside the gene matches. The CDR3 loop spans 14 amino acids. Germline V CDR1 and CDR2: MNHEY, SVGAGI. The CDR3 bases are TGTGCCAGCAGTGAGGGGGACAGAACCTTCCGAGCTTTCTTT. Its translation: CASSEGDRTFRAFF.

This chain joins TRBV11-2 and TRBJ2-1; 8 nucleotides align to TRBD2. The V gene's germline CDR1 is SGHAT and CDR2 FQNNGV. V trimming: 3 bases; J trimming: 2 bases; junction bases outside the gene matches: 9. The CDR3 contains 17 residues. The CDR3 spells CASSFPPGTSPYNEQFF. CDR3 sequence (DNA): TGTGCCAGCAGCTTCCCCCCCGGGACTAGTCCCTACAATGAGCAGTTCTTC.

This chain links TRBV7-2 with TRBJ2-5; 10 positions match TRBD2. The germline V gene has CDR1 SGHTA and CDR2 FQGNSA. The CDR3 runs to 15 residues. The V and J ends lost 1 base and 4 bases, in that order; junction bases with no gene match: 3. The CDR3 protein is CASSLVIAGGETQYF. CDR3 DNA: TGTGCCAGCAGCTTAGTAATAGCGGGGGGAGAGACCCAGTACTTC.

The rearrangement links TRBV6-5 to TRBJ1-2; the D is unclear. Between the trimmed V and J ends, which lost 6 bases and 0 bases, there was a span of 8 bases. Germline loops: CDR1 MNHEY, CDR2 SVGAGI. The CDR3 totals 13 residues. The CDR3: CASRMDANYGYTF. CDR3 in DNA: TGTGCCAGCAGGATGGACGCTAACTATGGCTACACCTTC.

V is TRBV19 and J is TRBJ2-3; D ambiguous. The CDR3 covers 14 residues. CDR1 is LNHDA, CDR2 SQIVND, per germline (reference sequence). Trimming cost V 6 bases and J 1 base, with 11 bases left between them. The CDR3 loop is CASRTSGGTDTQYF. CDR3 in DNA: TGTGCCAGTAGGACGTCTGGGGGCACAGATACGCAGTATTTT.

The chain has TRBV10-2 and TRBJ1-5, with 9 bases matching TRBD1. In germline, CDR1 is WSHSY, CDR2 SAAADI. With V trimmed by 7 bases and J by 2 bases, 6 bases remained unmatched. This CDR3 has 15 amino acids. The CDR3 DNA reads TGCGCCAGCACCAACGACAGGGGGGGCAATCAGCCCCAGCATTTT. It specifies CASTNDRGGNQPQHF.

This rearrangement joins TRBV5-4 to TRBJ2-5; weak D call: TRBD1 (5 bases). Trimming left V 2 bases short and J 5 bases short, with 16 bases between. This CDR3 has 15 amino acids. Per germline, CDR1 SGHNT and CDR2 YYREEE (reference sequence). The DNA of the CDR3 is TGTGCCAGCAGCTTTTCAGGGAACATAGGGGAGACCCAGTACTTC. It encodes CASSFSGNIGETQYF.

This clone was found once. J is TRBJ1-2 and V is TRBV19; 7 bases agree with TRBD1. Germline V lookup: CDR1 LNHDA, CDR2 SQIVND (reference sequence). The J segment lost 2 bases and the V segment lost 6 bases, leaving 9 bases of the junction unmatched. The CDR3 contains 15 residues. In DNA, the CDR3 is TGTGCCAGTAGCACAACCGGGACAGCGAACTATGGCTACACCTTC. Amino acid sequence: CASSTTGTANYGYTF.

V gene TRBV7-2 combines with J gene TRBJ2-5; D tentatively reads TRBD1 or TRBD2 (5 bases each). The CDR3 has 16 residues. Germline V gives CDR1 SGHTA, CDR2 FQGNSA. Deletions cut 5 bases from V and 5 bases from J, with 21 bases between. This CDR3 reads CASSPPAGTGMETQYF. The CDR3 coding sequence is TGTGCCAGCAGCCCCCCCGCCGGGACGGGGATGGAGACCCAGTACTTC.

CDR3 sequence: CATSDGGTYNTGELFF. DNA of the CDR3: TGCGCTACTTCCGATGGGGGGACATATAACACCGGGGAGCTGTTTTTT. This sequence joins TRBV5-1 and TRBJ2-2; D tentatively reads TRBD1 or TRBD2 (6 bases each). CDR3 length: 16 residues. The germline gives CDR1 SGHRS, CDR2 YFSETQ.

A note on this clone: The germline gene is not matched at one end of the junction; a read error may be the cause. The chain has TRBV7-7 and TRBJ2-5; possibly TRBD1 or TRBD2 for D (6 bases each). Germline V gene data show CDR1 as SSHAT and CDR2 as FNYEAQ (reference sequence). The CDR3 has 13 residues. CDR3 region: CASSRGHQETQYF. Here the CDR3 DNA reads TGTGCTAGCAGTCGGGGGCACCAAGAGACCCAGTACTTC.

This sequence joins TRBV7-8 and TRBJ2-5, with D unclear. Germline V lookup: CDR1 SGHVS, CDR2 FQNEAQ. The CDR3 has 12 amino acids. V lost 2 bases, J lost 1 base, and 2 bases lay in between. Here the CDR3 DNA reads TGTGCCAGCAGCTTACTCCAAGAGACCCAGTACTTC. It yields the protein CASSLLQETQYF.

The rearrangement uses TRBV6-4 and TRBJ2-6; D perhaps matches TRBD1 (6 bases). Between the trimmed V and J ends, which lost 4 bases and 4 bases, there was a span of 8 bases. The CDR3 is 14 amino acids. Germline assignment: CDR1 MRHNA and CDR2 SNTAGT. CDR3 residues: CASSAGVGANVLTF. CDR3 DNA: TGTGCCAGCAGTGCAGGGGTCGGGGCCAACGTCCTGACTTTC.

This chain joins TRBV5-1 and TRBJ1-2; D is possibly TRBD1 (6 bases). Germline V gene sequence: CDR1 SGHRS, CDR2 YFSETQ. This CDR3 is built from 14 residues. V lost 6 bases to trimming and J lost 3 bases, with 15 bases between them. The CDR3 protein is CASTRRGEDYGYTF. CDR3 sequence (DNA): TGCGCCAGCACTAGGAGGGGGGAGGACTATGGCTACACCTTC.

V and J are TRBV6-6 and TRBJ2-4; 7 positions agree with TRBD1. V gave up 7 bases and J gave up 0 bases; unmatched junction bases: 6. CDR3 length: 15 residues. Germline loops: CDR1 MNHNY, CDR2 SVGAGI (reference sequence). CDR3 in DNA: TGTGCCAGCAAGGGGGCAGAGCTAGCCAAAAACATTCAGTACTTC. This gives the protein CASKGAELAKNIQYF.

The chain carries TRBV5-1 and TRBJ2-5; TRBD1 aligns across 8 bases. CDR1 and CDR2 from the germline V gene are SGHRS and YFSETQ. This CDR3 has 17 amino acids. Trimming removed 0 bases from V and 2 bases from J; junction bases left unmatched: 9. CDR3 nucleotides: TGCGCCAGCAGCTTGGCCGGGACAGGAACGGGGCAAGAGACCCAGTACTTC. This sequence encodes CASSLAGTGTGQETQYF.

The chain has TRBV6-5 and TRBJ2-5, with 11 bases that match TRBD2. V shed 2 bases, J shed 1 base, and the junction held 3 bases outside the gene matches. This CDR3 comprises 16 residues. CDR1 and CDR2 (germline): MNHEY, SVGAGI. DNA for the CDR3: TGTGCCAGCAGTTACACACTAGCGGGAGCCCAAGAGACCCAGTACTTC. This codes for CASSYTLAGAQETQYF.

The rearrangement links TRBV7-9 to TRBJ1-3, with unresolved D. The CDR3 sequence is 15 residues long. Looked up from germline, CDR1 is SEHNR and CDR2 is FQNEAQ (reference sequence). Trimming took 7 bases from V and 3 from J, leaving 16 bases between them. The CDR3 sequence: CASIKYRGIGNTIYF. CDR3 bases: TGTGCCAGCATCAAATATCGGGGTATTGGAAACACCATATATTTT. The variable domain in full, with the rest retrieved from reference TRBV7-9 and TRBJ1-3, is DTGVSQNPRHKITKRGQNVTFRCDPISEHNRLYWYRQTLGQGPEFLTYFQNEAQLEKSRLLSDRFSAERPKGSFSTLEIQRTEQGDSAMYLCASIKYRGIGNTIYFGEGSWLTVV.